One and the same sample provided the 3 T cell receptor beta chains below, sequenced in a study of cytomegalovirus exposure and HLA in healthy donors. The PCR used 60 Vbeta and 13 Jbeta primers. Assay used: immunoSEQ multiplex PCR; TCRdb lists only in-frame clones, some missing. The table lists 100,000 to 150,000 clones, roughly four fifths of them singletons. Sequences were obtained from PBMCs. These receptors were obtained from a woman between 45 and 65 years old in good health and CMV-seronegative.

The chain couples TRBV7-2 to TRBJ2-7, with 14 bases matching TRBD2. The germline V gene encodes CDR1 SGHTA and CDR2 FQGNSA. This CDR3 is 14 amino acids long. V dropped 6 bases and J dropped 5; count of bases not matched to a gene: 3. The CDR3 DNA sequence: TGTGCCAGCAGGGGGGGACTAGCGGGAGACGAGCAGTACGTC. Translation: CASRGGLAGDEQYV.

The V and J genes are TRBV7-2 and TRBJ2-5; no reliable D call. Germline V gene data show CDR1 as SGHTA and CDR2 as FQGNSA. The CDR3 runs 16 residues. V was clipped by 1 base and J by 4 bases, with 16 bases between them. CDR3 coding DNA: TGTGCCAGCAGCTTAGGTCGCGGTGCCCGGCGAGAGACCCAGTACTTC. This translates into CASSLGRGARRETQYF.

The chain couples TRBV29-1 to TRBJ1-1; 7 nucleotides agree with TRBD1. Germline assignment: CDR1 SQVTM and CDR2 ANQGSEA. This CDR3 region has 14 residues. With V trimmed by 6 bases and J by 4 bases, 11 bases remained unmatched. CDR3 sequence reads: CSVFRGAQSTEAFF. DNA of the CDR3: TGCAGCGTCTTCAGGGGGGCGCAAAGCACTGAAGCTTTCTTT.